Reported below is one T cell receptor beta chain. Antigen specificity is unknown. This entry belongs to a study of PD-1 blockade in classical Hodgkin lymphoma. Study in general: With a 2-week interval, patients received intravenous nivolumab at 3 mg/kg. Study-wide points: Complete responders' diversity at baseline resembled that of newly diagnosed patients.

V was trimmed by 1 base and J by 5 bases, leaving 8 bases between them. In germline, CDR1 is SEHNR, CDR2 FQNEAQ (reference sequence). This CDR3 contains 13 residues. The patients all showed relapse after autologous stem cell transplantation, while their brentuximab vedotin exposure varied. Sequencing used immunoSEQ multiplex PCR; TCRdb keeps in-frame clones, though not all of them. The table includes 70,000 to 85,000 clones, about 92% detected once. The starting material was peripheral blood mononuclear cells (PBMCs), obtained at baseline. The receptor was derived from a human donor with classical Hodgkin lymphoma. V is TRBV7-9 and J is TRBJ2-5; no clear D. The CDR3 region is CASSLVTLETQYF. In DNA form, the CDR3 reads TGTGCCAGCAGCTTAGTTACTTTGGAGACCCAGTACTTC.